This TCR beta chain stems from a study of blood T cell repertoires in COVID-19. A Seattle source enrolled patients during active infection and followed them longitudinally. This CDR3 comprises 17 residues. The ends lost 4 bases at V and 5 bases at J; junction bases unmatched: 15. CDR1 and CDR2 (germline): SGHRS, YFSETQ. Per the authors' pipeline: Amplifying reference gene primers gave estimates of nucleated cell counts. Produced via immunoSEQ multiplex PCR; TCRdb's table is partial and in-frame only. Clone size and V and J calls were adopted from that table, with D and trimming inferred from the DNA. The table has approximately 140,000 clones, 85% to 90% seen once; the top ten hold around an eighth.

This TCR was recovered from a man aged 18-30 years with COVID-19, enrolled during active disease. Sequenced: peripheral blood. The rearrangement links TRBV5-1 to TRBJ2-3; 8 positions agree with TRBD1. The CDR3: CASSIGQGQRLGDTQYF. CDR3 in DNA: TGCGCCAGCAGCATTGGACAGGGACAGCGGTTAGGAGATACGCAGTATTTT. The full variable domain, its missing parts supplied by reference TRBV5-1 and TRBJ2-3, is KAGVTQTPRYLIKTRGQQVTLSCSPISGHRSVSWYQQTPGQGLQFLFEYFSETQRNKGNFPGRFSGRQFSNSRSEMNVSTLELGDSALYLCASSIGQGQRLGDTQYFGPGTRLTVL.